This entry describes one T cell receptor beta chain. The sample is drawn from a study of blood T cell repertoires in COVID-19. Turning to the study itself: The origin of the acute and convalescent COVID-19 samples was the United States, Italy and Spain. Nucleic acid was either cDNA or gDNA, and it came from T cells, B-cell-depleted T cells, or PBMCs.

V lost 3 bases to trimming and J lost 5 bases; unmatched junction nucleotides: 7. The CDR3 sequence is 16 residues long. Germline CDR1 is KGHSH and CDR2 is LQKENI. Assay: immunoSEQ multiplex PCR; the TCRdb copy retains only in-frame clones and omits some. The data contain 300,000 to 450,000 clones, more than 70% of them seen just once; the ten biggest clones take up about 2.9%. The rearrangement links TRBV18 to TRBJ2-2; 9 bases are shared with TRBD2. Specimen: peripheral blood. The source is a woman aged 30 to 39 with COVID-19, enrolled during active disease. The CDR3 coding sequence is TGTGCCAGCTCACCTAGCGGGAGAGTGAGGACCGGGGAGCTGTTTTTT. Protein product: CASSPSGRVRTGELFF.